The rows below give T cell receptor beta chains drawn from one sample of a study of T cell changes during pregnancy in multiple sclerosis. Clones were read by immunoSEQ multiplex PCR, and TCRdb kept only the in-frame ones, dropping some. The sample shows 90,000 or so clones, nearly 95% of them seen only once. The sample consisted of peripheral blood, taken after pregnancy. These receptor sequences come from a female donor in good health, enrolled as a control in a pregnancy study. CDR3s include the opening cysteine and the closing phenylalanine or tryptophan. The order of the fields is clone size, J gene, D gene, V gene, CDR3 DNA, CDR3 protein. D genes are given only for firm matches. Size tells how often a clone was seen (once, few, many) or the class of an expanded clone, and some rows leave it out.

NA TRBJ1-2 NA TRBV18 TGTGCCAGCTCACCAGTGGAGGGGTTTATGAACTATGGCTACACCTTC CASSPVEGFMNYGYTF
NA TRBJ2-3 TRBD2 TRBV5-1 TGCGCCAGCAGCTTGTTGGCTAGCGGTAGCACAGATACGCAGTATTTT CASSLLASGSTDTQYF
NA TRBJ2-3 TRBD1 TRBV5-1 TGCGCCAGCAGCCTAGGACAGGGCCCCACAGATACGCAGTATTTT CASSLGQGPTDTQYF
NA TRBJ2-7 NA TRBV5-6 TGTGCCAGCAGCTTGTCGGACTGGCCCTACGAGCAGTACTTC CASSLSDWPYEQYF
NA TRBJ2-5 NA TRBV11-2 TGTGCCAGCAGCCGGACAGAAGAGACCCAGTACTTC CASSRTEETQYF
NA TRBJ2-7 NA TRBV15 TGTGCCACCAGCAGAGCCCGTACCTACGAGCAGTACTTC CATSRARTYEQYF
NA TRBJ2-3 TRBD2 TRBV5-1 TGCGCCAGCAGCTTGGGGGCTAGCGGGAGTATTCGAGATACGCAGTATTTT CASSLGASGSIRDTQYF
NA TRBJ2-1 TRBD2 TRBV2 TGTGCCAGCAGGTCGGGAGGGAGTCCATACAATGAGCAGTTCTTC CASRSGGSPYNEQFF
NA TRBJ2-7 TRBD1 TRBV28 TGTGCCAGCAGCAACTTTGGGACAGGGATCTACGAGCAGTACTTC CASSNFGTGIYEQYF
NA TRBJ1-6 NA TRBV30 TGTGCCTGGAATCAGTACAGGAACTTCTCCTATAATTCACCCCTCCACTTT CAWNQYRNFSYNSPLHF
NA TRBJ2-1 NA TRBV6-5 TGTGCCAGCAGTCGGGACTTTAGCTCCTACAATGAGCAGTTCTTC CASSRDFSSYNEQFF
NA TRBJ2-7 TRBD2 TRBV7-6 TGTGCCAGCAGTATTGAGGGAGGGCCCACCTACGAGCAGTACTTC CASSIEGGPTYEQYF
once TRBJ2-1 NA TRBV18 TGTGCCAGCTCATCCGGGACAAGCGCCTACAATGAGCAGTTCTTC CASSSGTSAYNEQFF
NA TRBJ1-2 TRBD1 TRBV28 TGTGCCAGCAGTCCAATCTTGGACAGGGACTTCTATGGCTACACCTTC CASSPILDRDFYGYTF
NA TRBJ1-2 TRBD1 TRBV5-1 TGCGCCAGCAGCTTGTCAGGGGGCGGTTATGGCTACACCTTC CASSLSGGGYGYTF
NA TRBJ1-1 NA TRBV5-1 TGCGCCAGCACAGAAAACACTGAAGCTTTCTTT CASTENTEAFF
NA TRBJ2-7 TRBD1 TRBV28 TGTGCCAGCAGTTTATCATACCCCAGGGGGCGGGAGCAGTACTTC CASSLSYPRGREQYF
NA TRBJ2-5 TRBD1 TRBV28 TGTGCCAGCAGTTTAAGGAGGCGGACAGGGAGAGAGACCCAGTACTTC CASSLRRRTGRETQYF
NA TRBJ1-5 NA TRBV19 TGTGCCAGTAGTCGACAGGCGTCTAGGAATCAGCCCCAGCATTTT CASSRQASRNQPQHF
NA TRBJ1-2 NA TRBV5-1 TGCGCCAGCAGATACCATTTCAGGGACTCCTATGGCTACACCTTC CASRYHFRDSYGYTF
NA TRBJ2-7 TRBD2 TRBV27 TGTGCCAGCAGTTCCCTTGGGGGAGGGCCCCCCTACGAGCAGTACTTC CASSSLGGGPPYEQYF
NA TRBJ2-3 TRBD2 TRBV29-1 TGCAGCGTTCCCAGTAGCGGGAGGGCCGGGGATACGCAGTATTTT CSVPSSGRAGDTQYF
NA TRBJ1-2 TRBD1 TRBV7-2 TGTGCCAGCAGCTTAGTGGGGTGGGGGACAGGGGCGTCTGGCTACACCTTC CASSLVGWGTGASGYTF